A selection of T cell receptor beta chains follows, all from one sample in a study of long-term antiretroviral therapy in people with HIV. The protocol was immunoSEQ multiplex PCR, while the TCRdb copy is restricted to in-frame clones and leaves out a portion. The profile shows roughly 28,000 clones, approximately 95% of them singletons. The source material was unsorted PBMCs, sampled 5.3 years after starting antiretroviral therapy. These receptors all come from a man between 25 and 39 years old with HIV. Both conserved end residues are part of each CDR3. Fields, in order: J gene, clone size, D gene, V gene, CDR3 DNA, CDR3 protein. D genes are given only for firm matches. Part of the rows lack a size; the others show once, few, many or a class for expanded clones.

TRBJ2-3 | . | . | TRBV7-7 | TGTGCTAGCAGCTTACGAAGCGAATCCACAGATACGCAGTATTTT | CASSLRSESTDTQYF
TRBJ1-6 | . | TRBD1 | TRBV27 | TGTGCCAGCCGAACCAGACAGGGTAGCTCCTATAATTCACCCCTCCACTTT | CASRTRQGSSYNSPLHF
TRBJ2-6 | . | . | TRBV6-5 | TGTGCCAGCAGTTACTCGCCGGCAGGGGCCAACGTCCTGACTTTC | CASSYSPAGANVLTF
TRBJ1-5 | . | TRBD1 | TRBV18 | TGTGCCAGCTCACCGGCCAGGGGGCCGAGCAATCAGCCCCAGCATTTT | CASSPARGPSNQPQHF
TRBJ1-1 | . | . | TRBV10-3 | TGTGCCATCAGTGATCCCCTCAAGGGGGGCAGGAACACTGAAGCTTTCTTT | CAISDPLKGGRNTEAFF
TRBJ2-1 | . | . | TRBV2 | TGTGCCAGCAGATCCCTCCGGGACACCACCTACAATGAGCAGTTCTTC | CASRSLRDTTYNEQFF
TRBJ2-1 | . | . | TRBV27 | TGTGCCAGCACTCACTTGGGCAGGCCGAGTGAGCAGTTCTTC | CASTHLGRPSEQFF
TRBJ2-3 | . | TRBD2 | TRBV5-4 | TGTGCCAGCAGCTTGACTAGCGGCACAGATACGCAGTATTTT | CASSLTSGTDTQYF
TRBJ2-2 | . | TRBD2 | TRBV19 | TGTGCCACCAGAGCGGGAGGGGACACCGGGGAGCTGTTTTTT | CATRAGGDTGELFF
TRBJ2-7 | . | . | TRBV9 | TGTGCCAGCAGCGAGGGGCAGGCTAACTCCTACGAGCAGTACTTC | CASSEGQANSYEQYF
TRBJ2-7 | . | . | TRBV5-6 | TGTGCCAGCAGCTTGCCTGGAGGCCCCTACGAGCAGTACTTC | CASSLPGGPYEQYF
TRBJ1-3 | . | . | TRBV5-6 | TGTGCCAGCAGCTGGGGCAGCTCTGGAAACACCATATATTTT | CASSWGSSGNTIYF
TRBJ2-1 | once | . | TRBV25-1 | TGTGCCAGCAGTGAATACGGTGAGCAGTTCTTC | CASSEYGEQFF
TRBJ2-7 | . | . | TRBV6-1 | TGTGCCAGTGCCTCCGGACTTCCCTACGAGCAGTACTTC | CASASGLPYEQYF
TRBJ2-2 | . | . | TRBV9 | TGTGCCAGCAGCGTAGCTTGGAACACCGGGGAGCTGTTTTTT | CASSVAWNTGELFF
TRBJ2-7 | . | . | TRBV28 | TGTGCCAGCAGTTTACCTCCCGGCTACGAGCAGTACTTC | CASSLPPGYEQYF
TRBJ2-1 | . | . | TRBV2 | TGTGCCAGTTTTACTACTCTCAATGAGCAGTTCTTC | CASFTTLNEQFF
TRBJ2-7 | . | . | TRBV6-4 | TGTGCCAGCAGTGACTCGGAGGGGGCTAGCGAGCAGTACTTC | CASSDSEGASEQYF
TRBJ1-4 | . | TRBD1 | TRBV5-6 | TGTGCCAGCAGCTTGGCGACAGGGGGAAATGAAAAACTGTTTTTT | CASSLATGGNEKLFF
TRBJ1-1 | . | . | TRBV2 | TGTGCCAGCATCCCAGAGGGGTATGAAGCTTTCTTT | CASIPEGYEAFF
TRBJ2-7 | . | TRBD2 | TRBV7-6 | TGTGCCAGCAGCTCCGTCGGGGGACTAGCCTACGAGCAGTACTTC | CASSSVGGLAYEQYF
TRBJ2-7 | . | . | TRBV18 | TGTGCCAGCTCGCAAAGGGACGCAACCTACGAGCAGTACTTC | CASSQRDATYEQYF
TRBJ1-2 | once | TRBD1 | TRBV10-3 | TGTGCCATCAGTGTCACAGGGGCCATGTTCGATGGCTACACCTTC | CAISVTGAMFDGYTF
TRBJ2-1 | few | . | TRBV18 | TGTGCCAGCTCACCAAGGGACCACTCCTACAATGAGCAGTTCTTC | CASSPRDHSYNEQFF
TRBJ2-2 | . | TRBD2 | TRBV13 | TGTGCCAGCAGCTCTCGGTCGGAGCGGGGGTTGAACACCGGGGAGCTGTTTTTT | CASSSRSERGLNTGELFF
TRBJ1-3 | . | . | TRBV7-9 | TGTGCCAGCAGCTCACCCGACTCTGGAAACACCATATATTTT | CASSSPDSGNTIYF
TRBJ2-7 | . | . | TRBV2 | TGTGCCAGCAGTGCACAGGGCTACGAGCAGTACTTC | CASSAQGYEQYF
TRBJ1-2 | . | . | TRBV19 | TGTGCCAGTAAAATGAGAGCTAACTATGGCTACACCTTC | CASKMRANYGYTF
TRBJ2-7 | . | . | TRBV14 | TGTGTCAGCAGCCTCAGCGGAACCTACGAGCAGTACTTC | CVSSLSGTYEQYF
TRBJ1-5 | . | . | TRBV27 | TGTGCCAGCGGTTCTTCGAGAAATCAGCCCCAGCATTTT | CASGSSRNQPQHF
TRBJ2-3 | . | . | TRBV7-8 | TGTGCCAGCAGCTTAGTGGGAGTGGTGCGCACGCAGTATTTT | CASSLVGVVRTQYF
TRBJ2-7 | . | TRBD1 | TRBV5-1 | TGCGCCAGCAGCTTACCCCGGGACAGGGGGCCCGTCCTTCCCTACGAGCAGTACTTC | CASSLPRDRGPVLPYEQYF
TRBJ2-6 | . | TRBD2 | TRBV4-1 | TGCGCCAGCAATCGGGGGAGGGTTGGGGCCAACGTCCTGACTTTC | CASNRGRVGANVLTF
TRBJ1-2 | . | . | TRBV6-5 | TGTGCCAGCAGTTACTCCTTAAGGGGACTATGGTATGGCTACACCTTC | CASSYSLRGLWYGYTF
TRBJ2-3 | . | TRBD2 | TRBV30 | TGTGCCTGGAGTGATGGGCGGGGGGGAGTCACAGATACGCAGTATTTT | CAWSDGRGGVTDTQYF
TRBJ2-7 | . | TRBD2 | TRBV7-2 | TGTGCCAGCAGCTTACGACTAGCGATCGAGCAGTACTTC | CASSLRLAIEQYF
TRBJ1-1 | . | . | TRBV7-3 | TGTGCCAGCAGCTTTACGGTCGACACTGAAGCTTTCTTT | CASSFTVDTEAFF
TRBJ2-7 | . | . | TRBV18 | TGTGCCAGCTCGCCCGGGTCGACATACGAGCAGTACTTC | CASSPGSTYEQYF
TRBJ2-7 | few | . | TRBV2 | TGTGCCAGCAGAACAGGGCCCGACGAGCAGTACTTC | CASRTGPDEQYF
TRBJ2-1 | . | TRBD2 | TRBV15 | TGTGCCACCAGCACTAGCGGGAATGAGCAGTTCTTC | CATSTSGNEQFF
TRBJ2-7 | . | . | TRBV7-6 | TGTGCCAGCAGCTTAGCCTTGGGGTCGGCCTACGAGCAGTACTTC | CASSLALGSAYEQYF
TRBJ1-1 | . | . | TRBV30 | TGTGCCTGGACCCCCGGGGCCGCTAACACTGAAGCTTTCTTT | CAWTPGAANTEAFF
TRBJ2-2 | . | . | TRBV7-2 | TGTGCCAGCAGCCCCAGAACCACCGGGGAGCTGTTTTTT | CASSPRTTGELFF
TRBJ2-5 | . | . | TRBV20-1 | TGCAGTGCTCTTTACCAAGAGACCCAGTACTTC | CSALYQETQYF
TRBJ2-7 | . | TRBD2 | TRBV10-3 | TGTGCCATCAACGCCCGTAGCGGGGGGTACGAGCAGTACTTC | CAINARSGGYEQYF
TRBJ2-7 | . | . | TRBV4-1 | TGCGCCAGCAGCCAAGATTCAGGATACGAGCAGTACTTC | CASSQDSGYEQYF
TRBJ1-2 | . | TRBD1 | TRBV9 | TGTGCCAGCAGCGGGGACAGGGGGGACTATGGCTACACCTTC | CASSGDRGDYGYTF